These T cell receptor beta chains were read from a single sample in a study of T cell repertoires in aging, cancer and after chemotherapy. TCRdb processed the multiplex PCR reads anew with MiXCR; each CDR3 protein has one entry. The profile covers some 9,700 distinct CDR3 sequences, with 33% appearing a single time and around 12% taken by the ten largest. Source material: blood. Receptors originate from a human donor in good health. The donor label of this sample is uncertain. Both conserved end residues are part of each CDR3. Each record gives: J gene, D gene, clone size, V gene, CDR3 protein, CDR3 DNA. D genes are given only for firm matches. Size values are once, few and many counts, or a class for expanded clones, and some rows have none.

j_call: TRBJ1-1; d_call: NA; clone_size: few; v_call: TRBV10-3; cdr3_aa: CATTTGLNTEAFF; cdr3_nt: TGTGCCACTACGACGGGTTTGAACACTGAAGCTTTCTTT
j_call: TRBJ2-1; d_call: TRBD2; clone_size: few; v_call: TRBV5-6; cdr3_aa: CASSLAERGGTNEQFF; cdr3_nt: TGTGCCAGCAGCTTGGCGGAGCGGGGGGGAACGAATGAGCAGTTCTTC
j_call: TRBJ1-3; d_call: NA; clone_size: NA; v_call: TRBV19; cdr3_aa: CASTNYRGSGNTIYF; cdr3_nt: TGTGCCAGTACCAACTATAGGGGCTCTGGAAACACCATATATTTT
j_call: TRBJ1-1; d_call: NA; clone_size: few; v_call: TRBV18; cdr3_aa: CASSPTGNTEAFF; cdr3_nt: TGTGCCAGCTCACCGACAGGTAACACTGAAGCTTTCTTT
j_call: TRBJ1-2; d_call: NA; clone_size: NA; v_call: TRBV7-2; cdr3_aa: CASSLGGINYGYTF; cdr3_nt: TGTGCCAGCAGCTTAGGGGGGATTAACTATGGCTACACCTTC
j_call: TRBJ1-2; d_call: NA; clone_size: NA; v_call: TRBV6-1; cdr3_aa: CASSAGARRGYTF; cdr3_nt: TGTGCCAGCAGTGCAGGGGCTCGGCGGGGCTACACCTTC
j_call: TRBJ2-7; d_call: NA; clone_size: few; v_call: TRBV7-2; cdr3_aa: CASSEGGRRYEQYF; cdr3_nt: TGTGCCAGCAGCGAGGGGGGCCGTAGGTACGAGCAGTACTTC
j_call: TRBJ2-5; d_call: NA; clone_size: NA; v_call: TRBV10-3; cdr3_aa: CAIGGRDGTQYF; cdr3_nt: TGTGCCATCGGGGGACGCGACGGGACCCAGTACTTC
j_call: TRBJ2-2; d_call: TRBD1; clone_size: NA; v_call: TRBV10-3; cdr3_aa: CAISPGQGFTGELFF; cdr3_nt: TGTGCCATCAGTCCTGGACAGGGCTTCACCGGGGAGCTGTTTTTT
j_call: TRBJ1-1; d_call: NA; clone_size: NA; v_call: TRBV6-5; cdr3_aa: CASSYSIPGPKGNTEAFF; cdr3_nt: TGTGCCAGCAGTTACTCGATCCCGGGACCCAAGGGGAACACTGAAGCTTTCTTT
j_call: TRBJ1-2; d_call: NA; clone_size: NA; v_call: TRBV7-9; cdr3_aa: CASSSQSQGIYGYTF; cdr3_nt: TGTGCCAGCAGCTCCCAAAGCCAGGGGATCTATGGCTACACCTTC
j_call: TRBJ2-7; d_call: NA; clone_size: NA; v_call: TRBV12-3/TRBV12-4; cdr3_aa: CASSWGRTYEQYF; cdr3_nt: TGTGCCAGCAGTTGGGGACGCACCTACGAGCAGTACTTC
j_call: TRBJ2-2; d_call: NA; clone_size: NA; v_call: TRBV27; cdr3_aa: CASSDSPRGGGELFF; cdr3_nt: TGTGCCAGCAGTGATTCGCCACGGGGAGGCGGGGAGCTGTTTTTT
j_call: TRBJ2-3; d_call: NA; clone_size: few; v_call: TRBV20-1; cdr3_aa: CSARGPGSSGGADTQYF; cdr3_nt: TGCAGTGCTAGAGGTCCGGGATCGTCGGGCGGTGCAGATACGCAGTATTTT
j_call: TRBJ2-4; d_call: NA; clone_size: few; v_call: TRBV6-6; cdr3_aa: CASSSRTGFRNIQYF; cdr3_nt: TGTGCCAGCAGTTCCCGAACAGGGTTTCGGAACATTCAGTACTTC
j_call: TRBJ2-7; d_call: NA; clone_size: few; v_call: TRBV5-6; cdr3_aa: CATSPPGSYEQYF; cdr3_nt: TGTGCGACCAGCCCCCCCGGATCCTACGAGCAGTACTTC
j_call: TRBJ2-2; d_call: TRBD2; clone_size: NA; v_call: TRBV12-3/TRBV12-4; cdr3_aa: CASSLGLADTGELFF; cdr3_nt: TGTGCCAGCAGTTTGGGACTAGCGGACACCGGGGAGCTGTTTTTT